This TCR beta chain was identified during a study of T cell responses to AZD1222 COVID-19 vaccine. The table came from immunoSEQ multiplex PCR; TCRdb's copy has only in-frame clones and leaves some out. The sample consists of under 95,000 clones, 90% of them appearing once. As for this clone: Its target is not known.

Broader study findings: In the spike-specific TCR repertoire, nearly half reportedly target unmutated variant regions. Increases in Spike-specific TCR breadth and depth were seen after two AZD1222 doses. No repertoire was sampled before or during the peak T cell response, only after it.

This material consisted of peripheral blood, taken on day 0 of AZD1222 vaccination. The receptor's source is an adult in good health.

This chain's CDR3 is CASSLRGAGLNSPLHF. CDR3 coding DNA: TGTGCCAGCAGCTTACGAGGGGCCGGGCTGAATTCACCCCTCCACTTT. The J gene is TRBJ1-6, the V gene TRBV7-9; D possibly corresponds to TRBD1 (5 bases). V was pared by 2 bases and J by 7 bases, with 15 bases between. The CDR3 is 16 amino acids. The germline CDR1 and CDR2 sequences are SEHNR and FQNEAQ (reference sequence). The full variable domain, completed using reference TRBV7-9 and TRBJ1-6, is DTGVSQNPRHKITKRGQNVTFRCDPISEHNRLYWYRQTLGQGPEFLTYFQNEAQLEKSRLLSDRFSAERPKGSFSTLEIQRTEQGDSAMYLCASSLRGAGLNSPLHFGNGTRLTVT.